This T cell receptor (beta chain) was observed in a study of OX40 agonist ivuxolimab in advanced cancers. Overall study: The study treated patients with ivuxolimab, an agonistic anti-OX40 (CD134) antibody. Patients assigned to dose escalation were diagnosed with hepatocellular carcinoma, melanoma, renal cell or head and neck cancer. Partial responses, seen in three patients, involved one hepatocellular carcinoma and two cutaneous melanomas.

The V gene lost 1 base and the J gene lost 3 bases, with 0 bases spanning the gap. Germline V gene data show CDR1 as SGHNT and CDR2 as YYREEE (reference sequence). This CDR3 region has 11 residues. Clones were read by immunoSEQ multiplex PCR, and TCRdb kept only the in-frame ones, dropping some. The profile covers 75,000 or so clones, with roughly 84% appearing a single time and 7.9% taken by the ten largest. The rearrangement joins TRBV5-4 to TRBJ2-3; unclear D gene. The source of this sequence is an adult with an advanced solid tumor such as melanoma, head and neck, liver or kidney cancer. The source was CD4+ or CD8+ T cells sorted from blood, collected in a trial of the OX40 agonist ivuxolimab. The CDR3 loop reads CASSLTDTQYF. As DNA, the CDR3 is TGTGCCAGCAGCTTGACAGATACGCAGTATTTT.